The 4 T cell receptor beta chains in this list originate from one sample, sequenced in a study of cytomegalovirus exposure and HLA in healthy donors. The PCR employed 60 Vbeta primers together with 13 Jbeta primers. Produced via immunoSEQ multiplex PCR; TCRdb's table is partial and in-frame only. The table shows roughly 200,000 clones, with 65% to 80% occurring only once. Source material: PBMCs. The source is a woman in her 30s in good health and CMV-seropositive.

The V gene is TRBV19, the J gene TRBJ2-5, with TRBD1 matching over 7 bases. Trimming removed 5 bases from V and 5 bases from J; junction bases left unmatched: 14. Germline V CDR1 and CDR2: LNHDA, SQIVND (reference sequence). This CDR3 spans 16 amino acids. For the CDR3, the DNA is TGTGCCAGTAGTGGGACAGAGCACCCCTGGGCGGAGACCCAGTACTTC. This encodes CASSGTEHPWAETQYF. Based on the CDR3 plus reference TRBV19 and TRBJ2-5, the full variable domain is DGGITQSPKYLFRKEGQNVTLSCEQNLNHDAMYWYRQDPGQGLRLIYYSQIVNDFQKGDIAEGYSVSREKKESFPLTVTSAQKNPTAFYLCASSGTEHPWAETQYFGPGTRLLVL.

The genes are TRBV6-5 and TRBJ2-1, with 13 bases aligning to TRBD2. This CDR3 spans 15 amino acids. V shed 7 bases, J shed 3 bases, and the junction held 3 bases outside the gene matches. Germline V lookup: CDR1 MNHEY, CDR2 SVGAGI. The DNA for the CDR3 is TGTGCCAGCACCGGGACTAGCGGGGTCTACAATGAGCAGTTCTTC. Translating gives CASTGTSGVYNEQFF.

This chain connects TRBV7-8 to TRBJ2-3; TRBD1 matches 7 bases. The CDR3 covers 15 residues. Trimming at V came to 3 bases and at J to 4 bases, leaving 7 bases not matched to a gene. Germline V CDR1 and CDR2: SGHVS, FQNEAQ. CDR3 DNA: TGTGCCAGCAGCTTGGAGCGGACAGGTCCAGATACGCAGTATTTT. Its protein product is CASSLERTGPDTQYF.

This rearrangement joins TRBV6-5 to TRBJ2-7; 7 bases are a match to TRBD2. Germline assignment: CDR1 MNHEY and CDR2 SVGAGI. The CDR3 length is 11 residues. V shed 9 bases, J shed 7 bases, and the junction held 6 bases outside the gene matches. CDR3 nucleotide sequence: TGTGCCAGTGGGGAGGGAGGGGAGCAGTACTTC. Translating it yields CASGEGGEQYF.